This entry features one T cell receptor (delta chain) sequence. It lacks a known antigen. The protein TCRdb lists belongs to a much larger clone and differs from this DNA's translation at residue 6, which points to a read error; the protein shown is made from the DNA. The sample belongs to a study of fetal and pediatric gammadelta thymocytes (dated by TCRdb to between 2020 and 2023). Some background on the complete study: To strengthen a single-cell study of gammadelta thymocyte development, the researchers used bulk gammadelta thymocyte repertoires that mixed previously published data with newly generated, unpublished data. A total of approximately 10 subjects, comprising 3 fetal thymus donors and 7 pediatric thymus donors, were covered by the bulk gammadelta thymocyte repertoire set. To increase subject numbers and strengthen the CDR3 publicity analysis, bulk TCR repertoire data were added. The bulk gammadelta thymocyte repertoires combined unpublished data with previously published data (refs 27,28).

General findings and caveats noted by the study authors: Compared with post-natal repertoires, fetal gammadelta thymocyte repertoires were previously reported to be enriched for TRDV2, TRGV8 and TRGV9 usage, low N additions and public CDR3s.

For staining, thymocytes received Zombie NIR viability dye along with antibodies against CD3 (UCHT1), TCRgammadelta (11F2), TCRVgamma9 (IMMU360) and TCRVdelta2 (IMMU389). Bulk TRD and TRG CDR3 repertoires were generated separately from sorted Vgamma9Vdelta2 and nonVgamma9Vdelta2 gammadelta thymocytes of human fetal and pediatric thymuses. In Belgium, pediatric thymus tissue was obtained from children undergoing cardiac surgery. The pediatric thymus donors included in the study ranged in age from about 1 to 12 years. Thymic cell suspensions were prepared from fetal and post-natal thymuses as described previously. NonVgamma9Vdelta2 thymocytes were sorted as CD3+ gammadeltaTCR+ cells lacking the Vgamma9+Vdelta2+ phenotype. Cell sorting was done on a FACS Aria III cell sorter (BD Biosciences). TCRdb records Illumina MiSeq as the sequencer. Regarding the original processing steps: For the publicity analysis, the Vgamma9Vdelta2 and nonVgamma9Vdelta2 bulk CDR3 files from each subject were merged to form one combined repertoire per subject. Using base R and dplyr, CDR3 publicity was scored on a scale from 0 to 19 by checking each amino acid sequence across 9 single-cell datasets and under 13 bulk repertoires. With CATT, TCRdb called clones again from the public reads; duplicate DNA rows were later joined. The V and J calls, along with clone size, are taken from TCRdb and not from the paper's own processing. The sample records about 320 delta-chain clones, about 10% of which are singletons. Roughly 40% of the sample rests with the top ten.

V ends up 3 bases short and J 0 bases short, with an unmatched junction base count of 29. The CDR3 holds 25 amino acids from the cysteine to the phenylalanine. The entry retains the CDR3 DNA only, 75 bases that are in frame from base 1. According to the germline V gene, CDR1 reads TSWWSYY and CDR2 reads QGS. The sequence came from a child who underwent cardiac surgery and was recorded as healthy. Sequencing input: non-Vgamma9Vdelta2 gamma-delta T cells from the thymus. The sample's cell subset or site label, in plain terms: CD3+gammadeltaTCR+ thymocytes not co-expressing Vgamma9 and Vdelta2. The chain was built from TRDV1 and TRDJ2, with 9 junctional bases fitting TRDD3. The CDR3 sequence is CALGDTFFLQGIRRLVVSLTAQLFF. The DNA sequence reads TGTGCTCTTGGGGACACATTTTTCCTACAGGGGATACGTCGGTTGGTGGTGTCTTTGACAGCACAACTCTTCTTT.